The 24 T cell receptor beta chains listed next were all sequenced from one sample in a study of neurological immune-mediated disorders. Each CDR3 protein is one row after TCRdb ran MiXCR on the 5' RACE reads. The data contain some 16,000 distinct CDR3 sequences, roughly 9% of them seen just once; the ten biggest clones take up around 40%. The specimen was CD8+ T cells from blood. The receptors were gathered from a man in his fifties in good health.

This clonotype was recorded many times. The rearrangement uses TRBV6-4 and TRBJ2-1; TRBD2 matches 11 bases. Trimming removed 0 bases from V and 5 bases from J; junction bases left unmatched: 3. CDR1 MRHNA and CDR2 SNTAGT come from the germline V gene. This CDR3 is 16 amino acids long. The CDR3 region has the DNA TGTGCCAGCAGTGACTCGGGGACTAGCGGCGACAATGAGCAGTTCTTC. Translating it yields CASSDSGTSGDNEQFF.

In its sample, this clonotype was seen many times. The chain combines TRBV10-3 with TRBJ2-3; D is unclear. Germline lookup yields CDR1 ENHRY and CDR2 SYGVKD. This CDR3 comprises 14 residues. Trimming shortened V by 3 bases and J by 2 bases, and 9 bases separated the two germline ends. The CDR3 sequence: CAISEKGPTDTQYF. Here the CDR3 DNA reads TGTGCCATCAGTGAAAAGGGTCCCACAGATACGCAGTATTTT.

This clonotype showed up many times. This chain links TRBV6-4 with TRBJ2-1; 8 bases are shared with TRBD1. V shed 2 bases and J 7 bases; nucleotides not matched to a gene: 7. The germline gives CDR1 MRHNA, CDR2 SNTAGT. This CDR3 has 15 amino acids. CDR3 loop: CASSDAGQGINEQFF. The DNA of the CDR3 is TGTGCCAGCAGTGACGCCGGACAGGGAATTAATGAGCAGTTCTTC.

This clonotype occurred many times. This chain connects TRBV24-1 to TRBJ2-3, with 7 bases identical to TRBD2. The CDR3 loop spans 18 amino acids. The germline gives CDR1 KGHDR, CDR2 SFDVKD. V lost 5 bases, J lost 6 bases, and 19 bases stayed unmatched. The CDR3 nucleotides are TGTGCCACCAGTGGACCTGGGTCGGGCGGGAGAGGTGTTGATACGCAGTATTTT. This codes for CATSGPGSGGRGVDTQYF.

This clonotype was seen many times. The chain links TRBV3-1 to TRBJ2-1; possibly TRBD1 or TRBD2 for D (5 bases each). This CDR3 comprises 20 residues. Between the trimmed V and J ends, which lost 4 bases and 10 bases, there was a span of 35 bases. The germline CDR1 and CDR2 sequences are LGHDT and YNNKEL (reference sequence). This CDR3 is CASSPGFTLRSEGSREEQFF. Written as DNA, the CDR3 is TGTGCCAGCAGCCCCGGCTTCACCTTACGGAGCGAGGGGAGTCGCGAGGAGCAGTTCTTC.

This clonotype appeared many times. The chain employs TRBV9 and TRBJ2-7; D may be TRBD1 (6 bases). The V and J ends lost 3 bases and 4 bases respectively, with 8 bases between them. The CDR3 sequence is 12 residues long. The germline CDR1 and CDR2 sequences are SGDLS and YYNGEE. This CDR3 is CASSGGGYEQYF. The CDR3 nucleotides read TGTGCCAGCAGCGGAGGGGGTTACGAGCAGTACTTC.

At least ten counts were recorded for this clonotype. The V call is TRBV28, the J call TRBJ2-7, with D tentatively TRBD2 (5 bases). The ends were cut back, 3 bases at V and 2 bases at J, with 11 bases in the middle. The CDR3 is 14 residues long. The germline gives CDR1 MDHEN, CDR2 SYDVKM. CDR3 DNA sequence: TGTGCCAGCAGTTTGGTAGAGGGAGCCTACGAGCAGTACTTC. Protein sequence: CASSLVEGAYEQYF.

This clonotype appeared many times. The chain is built from TRBV5-8 and TRBJ1-5, with D unclear. V lost 6 bases and J lost 4, with 5 bases in between. Looked up from germline, CDR1 is SGHTS and CDR2 is YDEGEE. This CDR3 has 11 residues. CDR3 nucleotide sequence: TGTGCCAGCACCGTAAATCAGCCCCAGCATTTT. Protein product: CASTVNQPQHF.

This clonotype was observed at least ten times. The CDR3 sequence: CAWSGTSSGDEQYF. DNA of the CDR3: TGTGCCTGGAGTGGAACTTCCTCGGGCGACGAGCAGTACTTC. The chain is built from TRBV30 and TRBJ2-7; no firm D call. The germline V gene has CDR1 GTSNPN and CDR2 SVGIG (reference sequence). V was shortened by 1 base and J by 5 bases, with 15 bases between the two germline ends. The CDR3 sequence is 14 residues long. Filled out from reference TRBV30 and TRBJ2-7, the complete variable domain reads SQTIHQWPATLVQPVGSPLSLECTVEGTSNPNLYWYRQAAGRGLQLLFYSVGIGQISSEVPQNLSASRPQDRQFILSSKKLLLSDSGFYLCAWSGTSSGDEQYFGPGTRLTVT.

In this sample, this clonotype turned up many times. CDR3 sequence reads: CASSPALEGYTGELFF. For the CDR3, the DNA is TGTGCCAGCAGTCCCGCTCTCGAGGGGTACACCGGGGAGCTGTTTTTT. V and J are TRBV28 and TRBJ2-2, with D possibly called TRBD1 or TRBD2 (5 bases each). The CDR3 has 16 amino acids. Germline CDR1 is MDHEN and CDR2 is SYDVKM. The V gene lost 5 bases and the J gene lost 3 bases, with 16 bases spanning the gap.

This clonotype was detected a few times. V usage is TRBV7-6 and J usage is TRBJ2-5; D ambiguous. CDR1 SGHVS and CDR2 FNYEAQ come from the germline V gene. The CDR3 is 14 amino acids. The V and J ends lost 0 bases and 1 base respectively, with 6 bases between them. The CDR3 bases are TGTGCCAGCAGCTTAGCGATTGGCCAAGAGACCCAGTACTTC. Translated, it gives CASSLAIGQETQYF.

The table lists this clonotype with many counts. The chain recombines TRBV5-1 with TRBJ2-7; 8 bases map to TRBD2. The CDR3 extends over 15 amino acids. CDR1 is SGHRS and CDR2 is YFSETQ in the germline V gene. V lost 5 bases to trimming and J lost 0 bases; unmatched junction nucleotides: 7. The CDR3 spells CASSPGTRFSYEQYF. The CDR3 DNA reads TGCGCCAGCAGTCCCGGGACTAGATTCTCCTACGAGCAGTACTTC.

This clonotype was recorded many times. The rearrangement joins TRBV14 to TRBJ2-7; the match to TRBD2 covers 12 bases. Germline CDR1 is SGHDN and CDR2 is FVKESK. The CDR3 consists of 16 residues. Trimming cost V 4 bases and J 4 bases; bases outside gene matches: 8. CDR3 sequence reads: CASSPRTSGAVYEQYF. CDR3 in DNA: TGTGCCAGCAGCCCCAGGACTAGCGGGGCCGTGTACGAGCAGTACTTC.

This clonotype was recorded many times. The V and J genes are TRBV5-5 and TRBJ2-1; TRBD2 matches at 7 bases. CDR1 and CDR2 from the germline V gene are SGHKS and YYEKEE (reference sequence). The CDR3 runs 16 residues. V shed 5 bases, J shed 0 bases, and the junction held 8 bases outside the gene matches. The CDR3 is CASSPPGTTSYNEQFF. CDR3 DNA: TGTGCCAGCAGTCCCCCCGGGACTACCTCCTACAATGAGCAGTTCTTC.

There are many counts of this clonotype. The chain is built from TRBV9 and TRBJ2-7; D ambiguous. Germline CDR1 and CDR2: SGDLS and YYNGEE. V lost 4 bases to trimming and J lost 0 bases, with 8 bases between them. This CDR3 has 13 residues. The CDR3 DNA reads as TGTGCCAGCAGCCCACCCTCCTCCTACGAGCAGTACTTC. Translated: CASSPPSSYEQYF.

In its sample, this clonotype was seen many times. V and J are TRBV19 and TRBJ2-1, with TRBD2 matching 7 bases. V was clipped by 5 bases and J by 2 bases; unmatched bases: 6. The CDR3 runs 15 residues. Germline CDR1 reads LNHDA; CDR2 reads SQIVND (reference sequence). CDR3 loop: CASSVTSEPYNEQFF. The DNA of the CDR3 is TGTGCCAGTAGTGTCACTAGCGAACCCTACAATGAGCAGTTCTTC.

The table lists this clonotype with many counts. This chain uses TRBV9 with TRBJ2-7; possibly TRBD2 for D (6 bases). The V end lost 3 bases, the J end lost 5 bases, and 21 bases lay between the germline ends. The germline V gene has CDR1 SGDLS and CDR2 YYNGEE. The CDR3 covers 16 residues. For the CDR3, the DNA is TGTGCCAGCAGCGGACCACGGGTCGACGGGGAGGACGAGCAGTACTTC. Its translation: CASSGPRVDGEDEQYF. Filled out from reference TRBV9 and TRBJ2-7, the complete variable domain reads DSGVTQTPKHLITATGQRVTLRCSPRSGDLSVYWYQQSLDQGLQFLIQYYNGEERAKGNILERFSAQQFPDLHSELNLSSLELGDSALYFCASSGPRVDGEDEQYFGPGTRLTVT.

This clonotype was observed at least ten times. V gene TRBV6-5 combines with J gene TRBJ2-1, with 11 bases lining up with TRBD1. Germline V gene data show CDR1 as MNHEY and CDR2 as SVGAGI. With V trimmed by 2 bases and J by 1 base, 1 base remained unmatched. The CDR3 is 16 residues long. CDR3 loop: CASSYGTGGSYNEQFF. The CDR3 nucleotides read TGTGCCAGCAGTTACGGGACAGGGGGGTCCTACAATGAGCAGTTCTTC.

This clonotype has ten or more counts. The rearrangement joins TRBV5-6 to TRBJ2-7; D gene ambiguous. Germline V gene lookup returns CDR1 SGHDT and CDR2 YYEEEE. The CDR3 length is 13 residues. The V and J ends lost 0 bases and 5 bases respectively, with 9 bases between them. For the CDR3, the DNA is TGTGCCAGCAGCTTGGCCGTGGGCAACGAGCAGTACTTC. This translates into CASSLAVGNEQYF.

This clonotype was counted at least ten times. The chain uses TRBV5-1 and TRBJ2-7; 8 bases map to TRBD2. Germline assignment: CDR1 SGHRS and CDR2 YFSETQ. This CDR3 has 14 residues. V shed 6 bases and J 0 bases; nucleotides not matched to a gene: 5. The CDR3 sequence: CASTGGVSSYEQYF. The DNA of the CDR3 is TGCGCCAGCACCGGGGGGGTTAGCTCCTACGAGCAGTACTTC.

The V and J genes are TRBV20-1 and TRBJ1-1; tentatively, D is TRBD1 (5 bases). This CDR3 comprises 12 residues. The V gene's germline CDR1 is DFQATT and CDR2 SNEGSKA (reference sequence). With 0 bases removed from V and 9 bases from J, the gap between germline ends came to 11 bases. CDR3 bases: TGCAGTGCTAGAGAGCTCCAGGGTAAAGCTTTCTTT. Encoded protein: CSARELQGKAFF.

There are many counts of this clonotype. A much larger clonotype is one base distant, so this may be a read error. The CDR3 coding sequence is TGTGCCAGCAGCCAGGGGGGGTACGAGCAGTACTTC. Amino acid sequence: CASSQGGYEQYF. The gene calls are TRBV7-9 and TRBJ2-7, with D perhaps given as TRBD1 or TRBD2 (7 bases each). V shed 5 bases and J shed 4 bases, with 9 bases lying between them. The germline CDR1 and CDR2 sequences are SEHNR and FQNEAQ (reference sequence). CDR3 length equals 12 residues.

V and J are TRBV6-5 and TRBJ2-6; no clear D. CDR1 MNHEY and CDR2 SVGAGI come from the germline V gene. V was shortened by 0 bases and J by 1 base, with 13 bases between the two germline ends. The CDR3 totals 18 residues. For the CDR3, the DNA is TGTGCCAGCAGTTACTCAGGCAGTTTCGAGTCTGGGGCCAACGTCCTGACTTTC. Amino acids: CASSYSGSFESGANVLTF.

This clonotype came up many times. This rearrangement joins TRBV29-1 to TRBJ2-7; TRBD2 agrees at 7 bases. CDR3 length: 12 amino acids. CDR1 is SQVTM and CDR2 is ANQGSEA in the germline V gene. V lost 5 bases to trimming and J lost 7 bases; unmatched junction nucleotides: 8. The CDR3 is CSVWAGGGEQYF. The CDR3 DNA follows: TGCAGCGTTTGGGCTGGGGGGGGAGAGCAGTACTTC.